This TCR beta chain was obtained from a study of cytomegalovirus exposure and HLA in healthy donors. Vbeta (60) and Jbeta (13) primers were used in the PCR. Sequencing used immunoSEQ multiplex PCR; TCRdb keeps in-frame clones, though not all of them. The sample has roughly 160,000 clones, roughly 87% seen once. The CDR3 extends over 15 amino acids. With 6 bases clipped from V and 4 bases from J, the junction kept 9 bases outside the gene matches. The germline gives CDR1 MDHEN, CDR2 SYDVKM. Sample: PBMCs. The clonotype originates from a woman aged 25 to 39 in good health and CMV-seronegative. The chain joins TRBV28 to TRBJ1-3; 7 bases agree with TRBD1. CDR3 in DNA: TGTGCCAGCAGCCGACAGGGCCGTCGAGGAAACACCATATATTTT. It codes for CASSRQGRRGNTIYF.